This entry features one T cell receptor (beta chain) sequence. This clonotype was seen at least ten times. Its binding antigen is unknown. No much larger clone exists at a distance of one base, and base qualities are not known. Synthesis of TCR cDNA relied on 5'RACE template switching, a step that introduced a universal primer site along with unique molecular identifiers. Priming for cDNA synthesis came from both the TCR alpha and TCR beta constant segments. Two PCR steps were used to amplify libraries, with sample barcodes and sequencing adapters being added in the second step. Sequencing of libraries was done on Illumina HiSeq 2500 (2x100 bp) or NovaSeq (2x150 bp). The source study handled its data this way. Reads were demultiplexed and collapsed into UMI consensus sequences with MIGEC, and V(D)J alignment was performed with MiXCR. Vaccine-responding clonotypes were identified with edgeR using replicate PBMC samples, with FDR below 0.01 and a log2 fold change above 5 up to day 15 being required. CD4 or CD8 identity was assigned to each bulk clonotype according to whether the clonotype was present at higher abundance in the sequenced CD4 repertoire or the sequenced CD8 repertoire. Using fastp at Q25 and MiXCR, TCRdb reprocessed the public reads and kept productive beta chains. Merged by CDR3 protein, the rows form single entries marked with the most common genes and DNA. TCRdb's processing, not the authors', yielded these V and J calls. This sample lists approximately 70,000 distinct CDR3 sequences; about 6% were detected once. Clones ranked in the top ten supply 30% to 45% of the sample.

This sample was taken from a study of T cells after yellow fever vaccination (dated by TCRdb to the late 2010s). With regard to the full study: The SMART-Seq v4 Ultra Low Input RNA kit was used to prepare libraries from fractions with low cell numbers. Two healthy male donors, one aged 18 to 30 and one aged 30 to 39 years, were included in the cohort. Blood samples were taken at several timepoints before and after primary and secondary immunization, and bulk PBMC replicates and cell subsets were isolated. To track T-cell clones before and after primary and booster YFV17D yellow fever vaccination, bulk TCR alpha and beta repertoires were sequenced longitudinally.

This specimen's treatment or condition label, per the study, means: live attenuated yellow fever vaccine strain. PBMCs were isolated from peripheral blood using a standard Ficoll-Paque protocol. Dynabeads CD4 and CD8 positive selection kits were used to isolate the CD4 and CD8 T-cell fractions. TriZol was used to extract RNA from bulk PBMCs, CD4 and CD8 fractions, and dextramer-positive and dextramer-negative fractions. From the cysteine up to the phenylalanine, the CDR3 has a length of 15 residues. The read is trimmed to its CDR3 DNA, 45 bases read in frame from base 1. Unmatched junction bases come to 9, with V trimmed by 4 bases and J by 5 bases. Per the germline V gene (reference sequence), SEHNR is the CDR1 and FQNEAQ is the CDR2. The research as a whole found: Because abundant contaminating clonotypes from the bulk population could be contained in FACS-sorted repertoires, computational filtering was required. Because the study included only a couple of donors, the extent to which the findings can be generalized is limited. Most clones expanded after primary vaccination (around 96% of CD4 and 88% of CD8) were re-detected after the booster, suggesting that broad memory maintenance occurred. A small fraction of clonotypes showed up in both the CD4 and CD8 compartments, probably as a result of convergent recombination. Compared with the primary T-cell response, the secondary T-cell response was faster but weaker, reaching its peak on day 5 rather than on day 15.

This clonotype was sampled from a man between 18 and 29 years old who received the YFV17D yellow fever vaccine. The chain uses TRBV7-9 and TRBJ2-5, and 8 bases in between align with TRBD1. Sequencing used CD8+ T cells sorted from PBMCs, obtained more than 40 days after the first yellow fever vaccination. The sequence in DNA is TGTGCCAGCAGCTCCGGACAGGGCGAATGGGAGACCCAGTACTTC. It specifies CASSSGQGEWETQYF.